These 18 T cell receptor beta chains were all obtained from the same sample, sequenced in a study of cytomegalovirus exposure and HLA in healthy donors. The repertoire was sequenced with immunoSEQ multiplex PCR; TCRdb's copy has only in-frame clones and lacks some. The table shows fewer than 400,000 clones, with approximately 85% occurring only once. Sequencing used PBMCs. The source is a man aged 25 to 45 in good health and CMV-seronegative.

This chain uses TRBV27 with TRBJ2-7; D may be TRBD2 (5 bases). Germline-derived CDR1 and CDR2 are MNHEY and SMNVEV (reference sequence). Trimming removed 2 bases at V and 6 bases at J, with 14 bases between. CDR3 size: 14 residues. The CDR3 coding sequence is TGTGCCAGCAGTTTAGCAGGAGGAGTTCCCGAGCAGTACTTC. As protein: CASSLAGGVPEQYF.

The rearrangement uses TRBV19 and TRBJ2-1; 11 bases agree with TRBD2. The CDR3 spans 17 residues. CDR1 LNHDA and CDR2 SQIVND come from the germline V gene (reference sequence). Germline trimming cut 4 bases from V and 2 bases from J; bases unmatched to any gene: 7. The CDR3 bases are TGTGCCAGTAGTAACCAACTAGCGGGGGCGACCTACAATGAGCAGTTCTTC. Translated, it gives CASSNQLAGATYNEQFF.

The rearrangement uses TRBV7-9 and TRBJ1-2, with 12 bases that match TRBD1. The CDR3 length is 17 residues. CDR1 SEHNR and CDR2 FQNEAQ come from the germline V gene (reference sequence). V lost 5 bases, J lost 4 bases, and 11 bases stayed unmatched. The CDR3 DNA reads TGTGCCAGCAGCCCTAAATCGGGACAGGGGGCCTCCTATGGCTACACCTTC. Translating it yields CASSPKSGQGASYGYTF. The variable domain in full, with the rest retrieved from reference TRBV7-9 and TRBJ1-2, is DTGVSQNPRHKITKRGQNVTFRCDPISEHNRLYWYRQTLGQGPEFLTYFQNEAQLEKSRLLSDRFSAERPKGSFSTLEIQRTEQGDSAMYLCASSPKSGQGASYGYTFGSGTRLTVV.

This clone has a single count. This sequence joins TRBV2 and TRBJ2-1; tentative D call: TRBD1 (6 bases). CDR3 length: 15 residues. The V end lost 4 bases, the J end lost 9 bases, and 19 bases lay between the germline ends. From germline, CDR1 is SNHLY and CDR2 FYNNEI. The DNA for the CDR3 is TGTGCCAGCAGTGTCACAGGGAGAGGGAAAGGTGAGCAGTTCTTC. Its translation is CASSVTGRGKGEQFF.

The V gene is TRBV13, the J gene TRBJ2-5; tentative D call: TRBD2 (6 bases). V lost 3 bases and J lost 7, with 15 bases in between. Germline V gene lookup returns CDR1 PRHDT and CDR2 FYEKMQ (reference sequence). The CDR3 is made up of 14 amino acids. DNA of the CDR3: TGTGCCAGCAGCTTGTCAGGTACCGGGAGGACCCAGTACTTC. Translated, it gives CASSLSGTGRTQYF.

This chain joins TRBV7-8 and TRBJ1-5, with D possibly matching TRBD1 (5 bases). The V and J ends lost 2 bases and 0 bases respectively, with 11 bases between them. This CDR3 region has 16 residues. Looked up from germline, CDR1 is SGHVS and CDR2 is FQNEAQ. The CDR3 loop is CASSLYGGSSNQPQHF. The DNA of the CDR3 is TGTGCCAGCAGCTTATACGGGGGGTCTAGCAATCAGCCCCAGCATTTT.

J is TRBJ2-7 and V is TRBV6-6; D might be TRBD2 (7 bases). V lost 4 bases to trimming and J lost 3 bases, with 10 bases between them. The CDR3 is 13 amino acids. Germline CDR1 MNHNY, CDR2 SVGAGI (reference sequence). The CDR3 loop is CASSLGGGYEQYF. DNA of the CDR3: TGTGCCAGCAGTTTGGGAGGGGGCTACGAGCAGTACTTC.

The rearrangement joins TRBV19 to TRBJ2-6; D may be TRBD1 (5 bases). Germline V gives CDR1 LNHDA, CDR2 SQIVND (reference sequence). This CDR3 contains 17 residues. V was clipped by 4 bases and J by 4 bases, with 17 bases between them. Here the CDR3 reads CASSTPRDAGGANVLTF. The CDR3 coding sequence is TGTGCCAGTAGTACCCCCAGGGATGCAGGCGGGGCCAACGTCCTGACTTTC.

The V gene is TRBV7-9, the J gene TRBJ2-7, with D unresolved. With 3 bases removed from V and 2 bases from J, the gap between germline ends came to 8 bases. Germline CDR1 SEHNR, CDR2 FQNEAQ (reference sequence). The CDR3 spans 13 residues. The CDR3, as DNA: TGTGCCAGCAGCTTCGGCGGAACCTACGAGCAGTACTTC. Protein: CASSFGGTYEQYF.

The chain has TRBV6-4 and TRBJ1-1; possible D gene TRBD1, 5 bases. The CDR3 is made up of 15 amino acids. V was trimmed by 6 bases and J by 0 bases, leaving 14 bases between them. Per the germline V gene, CDR1 is MRHNA and CDR2 is SNTAGT. The CDR3, as DNA: TGTGCCAGCAGCTTAGACAGTACCATGAACACTGAAGCTTTCTTT. Residues: CASSLDSTMNTEAFF.

The chain links TRBV6-1 to TRBJ2-1, with D maybe TRBD2 (6 bases). CDR1 MNHNS and CDR2 SASEGT come from the germline V gene. The CDR3 runs 15 residues. The ends were cut back, 7 bases at V and 4 bases at J, with 17 bases in the middle. CDR3 sequence (DNA): TGTGCCAGCACTCTGTTCCGGGACTCTTACAATGAGCAGTTCTTC. The encoded protein is CASTLFRDSYNEQFF.

The genes are TRBV15 and TRBJ2-5; 10 bases align to TRBD1. V gave up 2 bases and J gave up 2 bases; unmatched junction bases: 2. Germline V gene data show CDR1 as LNHNV and CDR2 as YYDKDF (reference sequence). This CDR3 contains 15 residues. As DNA, the CDR3 is TGTGCCACCAGCAGATGGACAGGGGGTCAAGAGACCCAGTACTTC. Translation gives CATSRWTGGQETQYF.

The chain couples TRBV5-1 to TRBJ2-7, with D possibly being TRBD2 (6 bases). The CDR3 has 14 residues. Germline CDR1 SGHRS, CDR2 YFSETQ. Between the trimmed V and J ends, which lost 3 bases and 2 bases, there was a span of 12 bases. In nucleotides, the CDR3 is TGCGCCAGCAGCTCCGAAGGGGAGGCCTACGAGCAGTACTTC. It translates to CASSSEGEAYEQYF.

V is TRBV7-2 and J is TRBJ2-5, with 13 bases fitting TRBD2. This CDR3 has 16 residues. Germline CDR1 is SGHTA and CDR2 is FQGNSA. V shed 2 bases, J shed 5 bases, and the junction held 5 bases outside the gene matches. CDR3 bases: TGTGCCAGCAGCTTAACTAGCGGGGGGGCAGGCGAGACCCAGTACTTC. This gives the protein CASSLTSGGAGETQYF.

V is TRBV30 and J is TRBJ1-3; D gene uncertain. The CDR3 contains 15 residues. Germline V lookup: CDR1 GTSNPN, CDR2 SVGIG (reference sequence). V dropped 2 bases and J dropped 0 bases, with 11 bases sitting between them. The CDR3 DNA reads TGTGCCTGGAGTTCTAGTTATAGCTCTGGAAACACCATATATTTT. This encodes CAWSSSYSSGNTIYF.

The rearrangement links TRBV19 to TRBJ2-7; 9 nucleotides match TRBD1. The CDR3 has 13 residues. The germline V gene has CDR1 LNHDA and CDR2 SQIVND (reference sequence). J lost 7 bases, V lost 6 bases, and 7 bases had no gene match. The CDR3 loop reads CASRGQGSLEQYF. The CDR3 region has the DNA TGTGCCAGTAGAGGACAGGGGTCGTTGGAGCAGTACTTC.

The chain has TRBV18 and TRBJ2-1; TRBD1 is a possible D gene (8 bases). Germline CDR1 reads KGHSH; CDR2 reads LQKENI. The CDR3 runs to 17 residues. The germline V and J ends were trimmed by 3 bases and 10 bases, with 25 bases remaining between them. CDR3 amino acids: CASSPLISTGEGKEQFF. CDR3 nucleotide sequence: TGTGCCAGCTCACCCCTCATTTCGACAGGGGAGGGGAAAGAGCAGTTCTTC. The full variable domain, rest sourced from reference TRBV18 and TRBJ2-1, is NAGVMQNPRHLVRRRGQEARLRCSPMKGHSHVYWYRQLPEEGLKFMVYLQKENIIDESGMPKERFSAEFPKEGPSILRIQQVVRGDSAAYFCASSPLISTGEGKEQFFGPGTRLTVL.

This chain links TRBV27 with TRBJ1-2; TRBD1 aligns across 12 bases. V lost 6 bases, J lost 1 base, and 6 bases stayed unmatched. The length of the CDR3 is 16 residues. The germline gives CDR1 MNHEY, CDR2 SMNVEV (reference sequence). The CDR3 here is CASSGTGGIYNYGYTF. The CDR3 nucleotides are TGTGCCAGCAGCGGGACAGGGGGCATCTATAACTATGGCTACACCTTC.